This entry lists 4 T cell receptor beta chains sequenced from one sample in a study of cytomegalovirus exposure and HLA in healthy donors (dated by TCRdb to 2017 to 2019). Receptor amplification or capture employed the immunoSEQ multiplex PCR assay. The multiplex PCR relied on a mix of 60 forward primers for TCR Vbeta segments and 13 reverse primers for TCR Jbeta segments. The source is immuneACCESS, and TCRdb retained only in-frame sequences with V and J called. Part of the clones is not carried over; for the studies checked, unresolved V genes explain less than half of this, and the remainder is unexplained. The sample table holds about 130,000 clones, of which around 86% were seen once. The ten most abundant clones make up around 0.7% of the sample. The sequencing sample was made of PBMCs. All receptors come from a man between 18 and 35 years old in good health and CMV-seronegative.

The V and J genes are TRBV4-1 and TRBJ2-5; tentative D call: TRBD1 (5 bases). This CDR3 is built from 15 residues. Trimming removed 4 bases at V and 4 bases at J, with 16 bases between. Germline-derived CDR1 and CDR2 are MGHRA and YSYEKL. CDR3 DNA: TGCGCCAGCAGCCCGCAACAGGTTGTCGGAGAGACCCAGTACTTC. Encoded protein: CASSPQQVVGETQYF.

This clone has just one count. This chain links TRBV28 with TRBJ1-6; 7 nucleotides match TRBD1. CDR3 size: 16 residues. CDR1 and CDR2 from the germline V gene are MDHEN and SYDVKM. The J segment lost 8 bases and the V segment lost 5 bases, leaving 12 bases of the junction unmatched. CDR3 sequence (DNA): TGTGCCAGCAGTCTCCAACTAGACAGGGACGATTCACCCCTCCACTTT. This translates into CASSLQLDRDDSPLHF. The full variable domain, with the rest looked up from reference TRBV28 and TRBJ1-6, is DVKVTQSSRYLVKRTGEKVFLECVQDMDHENMFWYRQDPGLGLRLIYFSYDVKMKEKGDIPEGYSVSREKKERFSLILESASTNQTSMYLCASSLQLDRDDSPLHFGNGTRLTVT.

The V gene is TRBV7-9, the J gene TRBJ1-2; 7 nucleotides agree with TRBD1. The CDR3 has 15 residues. V trimming: 5 bases; J trimming: 4 bases; junction bases outside the gene matches: 10. Germline V lookup: CDR1 SEHNR, CDR2 FQNEAQ (reference sequence). CDR3 region: CASSAGQVETYGYTF. The CDR3 DNA is TGTGCCAGCAGCGCCGGACAGGTCGAAACCTATGGCTACACCTTC. Using reference TRBV7-9 and TRBJ1-2 for the parts outside the CDR3, the full variable domain is DTGVSQNPRHKITKRGQNVTFRCDPISEHNRLYWYRQTLGQGPEFLTYFQNEAQLEKSRLLSDRFSAERPKGSFSTLEIQRTEQGDSAMYLCASSAGQVETYGYTFGSGTRLTVV.

This chain joins TRBV28 and TRBJ1-2; D possibly corresponds to TRBD1 (6 bases). Trimming took 4 bases from V and 5 from J, leaving 20 bases between them. CDR1 and CDR2 (germline): MDHEN, SYDVKM. The CDR3 consists of 16 residues. DNA of the CDR3: TGTGCCAGCAGTTCCTTCGTAACTAGGGGGGGGTATGGCTACACCTTC. The encoded protein is CASSSFVTRGGYGYTF.